This T cell receptor (beta chain) was found in a study of blood T cell repertoires in COVID-19. Study-wide background: From the United States, Italy and Spain came samples of acute and convalescent COVID-19.

Only one count was recorded for this clone. Germline CDR1 reads SNHLY; CDR2 reads FYNNEI. This CDR3 is 16 amino acids long. Trimming took 6 bases from V and 6 from J, leaving 21 bases between them. In the authors' methods: Reference gene primer amplification gave nucleated cell count estimates. Data came from immunoSEQ multiplex PCR; TCRdb stores just in-frame clones and leaves some out. V, J and clone size were drawn from that table, and D and trimming were deduced from the DNA. The sample records under 300,000 clones, over 75% being singletons. The chain combines TRBV2 with TRBJ1-5; tentatively, D is TRBD1 (5 bases). The TCR comes from a human donor in a cohort sampled during active COVID-19. Sequencing input: peripheral blood. The CDR3 is CASRGMGQNIGQPQHF. The CDR3 DNA follows: TGTGCCAGCAGGGGGATGGGGCAGAATATCGGTCAGCCCCAGCATTTT.